This T cell receptor beta chain was sequenced for a study of CD8 T cells in Susac syndrome. Across the whole study: Within the sequenced Susac syndrome patient group, more than 5 exhibited active disease and roughly 8 were in remission. When blood was drawn, patients with Susac syndrome were on intravenous immunoglobulin alone, on corticosteroids, or therapy-naive.

CD8+ and CD4+ T cells circulating in blood were sequenced for TCR beta. V was cut by 6 bases and J by 0 bases, with 14 bases left in between. This CDR3 contains 16 residues. Germline loops: CDR1 MNHEY, CDR2 SVGEGT. Reverse transcription of roughly 0.45 to 1 ug RNA used random hexamers. TCRdb re-called the immunoSEQ multiplex PCR reads through MiXCR, storing one row per CDR3 protein. The table shows 170,000 or so distinct CDR3 sequences, with about 96% occurring only once. Sequencing used CD4+ T cells from PBMCs. The V and J genes are TRBV6-2 or TRBV6-3 and TRBJ2-2; D perhaps matches TRBD1 (6 bases). This TCR came from a human donor with Susac syndrome. CDR3 nucleotides: TGTGCCAGCAGAAGGTCACAGGGCCCGAACACCGGGGAGCTGTTTTTT. Translation: CASRRSQGPNTGELFF.